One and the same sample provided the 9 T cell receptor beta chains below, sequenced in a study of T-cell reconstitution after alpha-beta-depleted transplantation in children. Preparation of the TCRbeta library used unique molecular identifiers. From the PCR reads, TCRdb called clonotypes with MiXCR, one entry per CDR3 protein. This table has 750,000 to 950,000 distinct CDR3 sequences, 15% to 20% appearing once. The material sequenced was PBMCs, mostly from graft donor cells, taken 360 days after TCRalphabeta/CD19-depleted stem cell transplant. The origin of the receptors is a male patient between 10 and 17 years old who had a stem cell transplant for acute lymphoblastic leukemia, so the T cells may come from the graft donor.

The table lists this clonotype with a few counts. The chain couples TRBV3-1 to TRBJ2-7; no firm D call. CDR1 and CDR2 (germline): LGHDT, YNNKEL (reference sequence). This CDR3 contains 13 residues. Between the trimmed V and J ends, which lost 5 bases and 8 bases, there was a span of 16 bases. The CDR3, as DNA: TGTGCCAGCAGCTCCCGGGTGACTCAACAGCAGTACTTC. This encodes CASSSRVTQQQYF.

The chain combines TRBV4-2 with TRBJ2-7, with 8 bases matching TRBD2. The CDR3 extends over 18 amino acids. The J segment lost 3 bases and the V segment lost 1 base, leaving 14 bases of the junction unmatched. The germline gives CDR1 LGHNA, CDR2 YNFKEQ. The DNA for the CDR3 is TGTGCCAGCAGCCAAGGTGGGGATGGACTAGCCCTATTCTACGAGCAGTACTTC. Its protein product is CASSQGGDGLALFYEQYF.

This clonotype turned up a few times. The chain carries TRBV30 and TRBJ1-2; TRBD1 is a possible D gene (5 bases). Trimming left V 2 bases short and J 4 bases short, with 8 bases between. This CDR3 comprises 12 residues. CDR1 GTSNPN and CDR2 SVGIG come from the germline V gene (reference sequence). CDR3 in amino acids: CAWSTGGYGYTF. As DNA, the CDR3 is TGTGCCTGGAGTACAGGAGGCTATGGCTACACCTTC.

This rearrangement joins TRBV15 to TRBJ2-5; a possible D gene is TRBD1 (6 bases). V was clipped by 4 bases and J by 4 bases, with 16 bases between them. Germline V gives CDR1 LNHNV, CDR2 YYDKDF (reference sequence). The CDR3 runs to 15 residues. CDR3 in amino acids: CATSTFRTERETQYF. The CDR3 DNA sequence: TGTGCCACCAGCACCTTCCGGACAGAAAGAGAGACCCAGTACTTC.

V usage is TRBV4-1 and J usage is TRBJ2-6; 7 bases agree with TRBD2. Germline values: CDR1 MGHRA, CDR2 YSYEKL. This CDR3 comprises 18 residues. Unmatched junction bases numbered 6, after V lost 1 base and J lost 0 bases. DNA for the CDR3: TGCGCCAGCAGCCAAGCGGCTAGCGGCAGCTCTGGGGCCAACGTCCTGACTTTC. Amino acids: CASSQAASGSSGANVLTF.

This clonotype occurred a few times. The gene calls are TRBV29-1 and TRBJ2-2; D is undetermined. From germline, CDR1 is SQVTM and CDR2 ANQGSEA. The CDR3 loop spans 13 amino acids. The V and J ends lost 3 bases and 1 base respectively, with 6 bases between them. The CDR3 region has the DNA TGCAGCGTTGATACTGAGAACACCGGGGAGCTGTTTTTT. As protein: CSVDTENTGELFF.

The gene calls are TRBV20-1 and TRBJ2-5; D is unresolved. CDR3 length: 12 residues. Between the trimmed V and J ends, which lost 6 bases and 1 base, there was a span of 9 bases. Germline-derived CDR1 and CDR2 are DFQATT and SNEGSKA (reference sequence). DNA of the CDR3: TGCAGTGCCCCCGTAAGCCAAGAGACCCAGTACTTC. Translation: CSAPVSQETQYF.

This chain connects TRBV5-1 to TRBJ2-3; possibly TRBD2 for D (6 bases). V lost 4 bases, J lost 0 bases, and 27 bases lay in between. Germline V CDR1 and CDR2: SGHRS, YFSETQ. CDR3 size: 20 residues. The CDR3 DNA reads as TGCGCCAGCAGCGGTAACCCGACTAGGGCCGGGGTATACAGCACAGATACGCAGTATTTT. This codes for CASSGNPTRAGVYSTDTQYF.

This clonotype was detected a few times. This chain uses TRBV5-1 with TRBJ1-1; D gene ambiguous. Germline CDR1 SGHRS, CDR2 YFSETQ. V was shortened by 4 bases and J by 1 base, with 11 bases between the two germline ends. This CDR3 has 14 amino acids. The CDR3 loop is CASSRLGRNTEAFF. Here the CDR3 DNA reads TGCGCCAGCAGCCGCCTCGGGAGGAACACTGAAGCTTTCTTT.